This T cell receptor beta chain is drawn from a study of CD8+CD57+ T cells in acquired aplastic anemia. Study background: The mean DNA yield obtained from sorted CD4+ and CD8+ cells came to approximately 3 ug.

The CDR3 is 16 residues long. CDR1 is SGHTS and CDR2 is YDEGEE in the germline V gene. The ends were cut back, 1 base at V and 7 bases at J, with 17 bases in the middle. This clonotype was seen at least ten times. The antigen is undetermined. Profiling that covered TCR beta VDJ and CDR3 relied on genomic DNA as its template. MiXCR, run by TCRdb on the reads, gives a single entry per CDR3 protein. The profile covers hundreds of thousands of distinct CDR3 sequences, with approximately 57% appearing a single time and around 8% taken by the ten largest. General study points: Patients showed no significant difference from controls in CD8+ Simpson's diversity. Common to patients and controls were 25 to 30 CD8+ CDR3 sequences.

This receptor was obtained from a human donor with severe aplastic anemia or a healthy control (not recorded which). The chain links TRBV5-8 to TRBJ2-2; D is perhaps TRBD1 (6 bases). Source material: sorted CD4+, CD8+, or CD8+CD57+ T cells (not recorded which) from PBMCs. The CDR3 region is CASSLRAGVFGGELFF. CDR3 sequence (DNA): TGTGCCAGCAGCTTGCGCGCAGGGGTGTTCGGCGGGGAGCTGTTTTTT.